Listed below are T cell receptor beta chains from one sample, sequenced in a study of siplizumab effects on memory and regulatory T cells. Which antigens these TCRs recognize remains unknown. The table came from immunoSEQ multiplex PCR; TCRdb's copy has only in-frame clones and leaves some out. The top ten hold roughly 34% of the sample, which has approximately 10,000 clones, approximately 50% seen once. The sequencing sample was made of CFSE-low (dividing) CD8+ T cells sorted from an allogeneic mixed lymphocyte reaction. The receptors derive from a human donor in good health; the cells came from an allogeneic mixed lymphocyte reaction. Some clones in this sample may be carry-over from other donors' samples. CDR3s include the opening cysteine and the closing phenylalanine or tryptophan. The D gene is left open where the match is weak. Clone size, where shown, is once, few, many, or a class for clones that have expanded.

D: .; size: .; J: TRBJ2-5; V: TRBV27; DNA: TGTGCCAGCAGTTTATTGCTCCCGACAGGAACGGAGACCCAGTACTTC; CDR3: CASSLLLPTGTETQYF
D: TRBD2; size: .; J: TRBJ2-2; V: TRBV4-1; DNA: TGCGCCAGCAGCCAACGTCCCGGGACTAGTACCGGGGAGCTGTTTTTT; CDR3: CASSQRPGTSTGELFF
D: .; size: few; J: TRBJ2-4; V: TRBV29-1; DNA: TGCAGCGTTAACGGACTAGAAAGGGGGAACATTCAGTACTTC; CDR3: CSVNGLERGNIQYF
D: TRBD2; size: .; J: TRBJ2-1; V: TRBV5-6; DNA: TGTGCCAGCAGCTTGGAACTAGCGGGCCATAATGAGCAGTTCTTC; CDR3: CASSLELAGHNEQFF
D: TRBD2; size: .; J: TRBJ2-7; V: TRBV29-1; DNA: TGCAGCACAGCGGGGGGGAACTCCTACGAGCAGTACTTC; CDR3: CSTAGGNSYEQYF
D: .; size: medium-sized; J: TRBJ2-7; V: TRBV29-1; DNA: TGCAGCGTTGTCCTTCAGGGTGCCTACGAGCAGTACTTC; CDR3: CSVVLQGAYEQYF
D: .; size: .; J: TRBJ2-1; V: TRBV29-1; DNA: TGCAGCGTTAAGGACCTATCGGGCGCTTCACGCCTATACAATGAGCAGTTCTTC; CDR3: CSVKDLSGASRLYNEQFF
D: .; size: medium-sized; J: TRBJ2-7; V: TRBV7-9; DNA: TGTGCCAGCAGCACGGCGGGGACGTCCTACGAGCAGTACTTC; CDR3: CASSTAGTSYEQYF
D: .; size: .; J: TRBJ2-1; V: TRBV27; DNA: TGTGCCAGCAGTTTTAGTGGACTCTCCTACAATGAGCAGTTCTTC; CDR3: CASSFSGLSYNEQFF
D: .; size: many; J: TRBJ2-1; V: TRBV27; DNA: TGTGCCAGCAGTTTAGGGATTAGCTCCTACAATGAGCAGTTCTTC; CDR3: CASSLGISSYNEQFF
D: TRBD1; size: .; J: TRBJ1-1; V: TRBV4-1; DNA: TGCGCCAGCAGCCTTGACAGGGGCGGGACTGAAGCTTTCTTT; CDR3: CASSLDRGGTEAFF
D: .; size: .; J: TRBJ2-5; V: TRBV27; DNA: TGTGCCAGCAGTTTGGTCTGGGGCCGTGGTTTGGAGACCCAGTACTTC; CDR3: CASSLVWGRGLETQYF
D: .; size: few; J: TRBJ2-5; V: TRBV11-3; DNA: TGTGCCAGCAGCTTAGGCTTCGGGGAGAGGGGAGAGACCCAGTACTTC; CDR3: CASSLGFGERGETQYF
D: .; size: .; J: TRBJ2-2; V: TRBV9; DNA: TGTGCCAGCAGCGTGGCGAGTAACACCGGGGAGCTGTTTTTT; CDR3: CASSVASNTGELFF
D: TRBD1; size: few; J: TRBJ2-1; V: TRBV27; DNA: TGTGCCAGCAGTCCCGGGACAGGGGGCCTTGAGCAGTTCTTC; CDR3: CASSPGTGGLEQFF
D: TRBD2; size: .; J: TRBJ2-1; V: TRBV13; DNA: TGTGCCGGCAGCTCTGCCCGAGCGGGATCCTACAATGAGCAGTTCTTC; CDR3: CAGSSARAGSYNEQFF
D: .; size: .; J: TRBJ1-1; V: TRBV6-6; DNA: TGTGCCAGCGGACGTTTGGACACTGAAGCTTTCTTT; CDR3: CASGRLDTEAFF
D: .; size: .; J: TRBJ1-5; V: TRBV27; DNA: TGTGCCAGCAGTAATAACGCCCAGGGGTTTCAGCCCCAGCATTTT; CDR3: CASSNNAQGFQPQHF
D: .; size: .; J: TRBJ1-4; V: TRBV5-5; DNA: TGTGCCAGCAGCTTCGGGACACCGGCAACTAATGAAAAACTGTTTTTT; CDR3: CASSFGTPATNEKLFF
D: .; size: medium-sized; J: TRBJ1-2; V: TRBV9; DNA: TGTGCCAGCAGCGCTCTTACAGGGTTCTATGGCTACACCTTC; CDR3: CASSALTGFYGYTF
D: .; size: few; J: TRBJ1-1; V: TRBV19; DNA: TGTGCCAGTAGTATAGTCTTAAACACTGAAGCTTTCTTT; CDR3: CASSIVLNTEAFF
D: .; size: .; J: TRBJ2-6; V: TRBV12-5; DNA: TGTGCTAGTGGTGTGGGGAATGCAGGACAAAGTCGGGCCAACGTCCTGACTTTC; CDR3: CASGVGNAGQSRANVLTF
D: TRBD1; size: few; J: TRBJ2-7; V: TRBV5-1; DNA: TGCGCCAGCAGCGCCGGGACAGGGGGCTACGAGCAGTACTTC; CDR3: CASSAGTGGYEQYF
D: TRBD1; size: .; J: TRBJ1-2; V: TRBV7-9; DNA: TGTGCCAGCAGCCTAGGGGCATCAGGGGGCCCTGGCTACACCTTC; CDR3: CASSLGASGGPGYTF
D: TRBD1; size: few; J: TRBJ1-1; V: TRBV9; DNA: TGTGCCAGCAGCCCGAGGACAGGGGTTGACAACACTGAAGCTTTCTTT; CDR3: CASSPRTGVDNTEAFF
D: .; size: .; J: TRBJ2-7; V: TRBV5-1; DNA: TGCGCCAGCAGCTTGGGGCAGTTCTACGAGCAGTACTTC; CDR3: CASSLGQFYEQYF
D: .; size: few; J: TRBJ2-1; V: TRBV12-5; DNA: TGTGCTAGTGGTTTGGTAGTCGCAGGGTGGGCCTCCTACAATGAGCAGTTCTTC; CDR3: CASGLVVAGWASYNEQFF
D: .; size: .; J: TRBJ1-5; V: TRBV15; DNA: TGTGCCACCAGCAGAGATGCAGGGTTTTGGACCCAGCATTTT; CDR3: CATSRDAGFWTQHF